This T cell receptor (beta chain) was profiled in a study of radiation and T cells in renal cell carcinoma. Time point noted: blood 4 weeks post-SBRT, at nephrectomy. Treatment described: 15 Gy SBRT to primary tumor, nephrectomy 4 weeks later. This clone turned up a few times. Its antigen remains unidentified. Using immunoSEQ multiplex PCR, the repertoire was profiled, and TCRdb retains in-frame clones only, with some absent. The table records fewer than 85,000 clones, 80% to 90% of them present only once. General study findings and limits: Pretreatment tumor biopsies were lacking, so baseline clonotypes are unknown.

The origin of this receptor is a woman in her sixties or seventies with renal cell carcinoma. The specimen was blood, collected from a patient whose treatment included radiotherapy and nephrectomy.

The CDR3 nucleotides are TGTGCCAGCAGCGTTTTAGGGGGTACAGGTTCTGGAAACACCATATATTTT. It encodes CASSVLGGTGSGNTIYF. The rearrangement uses TRBV28 and TRBJ1-3; D might be TRBD1 (6 bases). The CDR3 length is 17 residues. Germline values: CDR1 MDHEN, CDR2 SYDVKM. With 6 bases removed from V and 1 base from J, the gap between germline ends came to 19 bases.